The rows below give T cell receptor beta chains drawn from one sample of a study of shared clonotypes between healthy human individuals. Only in-frame clones appear in the TCRdb table, and some are missing; sequencing was by immunoSEQ multiplex PCR. Of 2,500,000 or so clones listed, around 90% are singletons. Sequencing used naive CD4+ T cells from PBMCs. The receptor source for this set is a man aged 18-30 years in good health. Some clones in this sample may be carry-over from other donors' samples. Each CDR3 is given with its conserved first and last residue. The D gene is left open where the match is weak. Size values are once, few and many counts, or a class for expanded clones, and some rows have none.

TRBV11-2,-,TRBJ2-5,-,TGTGCCAGCAGCCCCACCAGGGAGTGGGAGACCCAGTACTTC,CASSPTREWETQYF
TRBV5-1,TRBD2,TRBJ2-1,-,TGCGCCAGCAGTTACACTAGCGGGGCGCACAATGAGCAGTTCTTC,CASSYTSGAHNEQFF
TRBV27,-,TRBJ2-5,-,TGTGCCAGCAGTTTACGTGGGGAGACCCAGTACTTC,CASSLRGETQYF
TRBV18,-,TRBJ1-4,few,TGTGCCAGCTCACCAGGTTGGGATGAAAAACTGTTTTTT,CASSPGWDEKLFF
TRBV18,TRBD2,TRBJ2-1,-,TGTGCCAGCTCACCACCGGGGCTAGCGGGATACAATGAGCAGTTCTTC,CASSPPGLAGYNEQFF
TRBV5-1,-,TRBJ2-1,-,TGCGCCAGCGCGATCCTGGTGGATGAGCAGTTCTTC,CASAILVDEQFF
TRBV19,-,TRBJ1-5,-,TGTGCCAGTAGCCCTCTAAGGGATATCAATCAGCCCCAGCATTTT,CASSPLRDINQPQHF
TRBV15,-,TRBJ2-7,-,TGTGCCACCAGCAGAGACATCTCCCGTCGTAGACAGACCCACGAGCAGTACTTC,CATSRDISRRRQTHEQYF
TRBV2,-,TRBJ1-1,-,TGTGCCAGCAGTGTATTGGAACCTGAAGCTTTCTTT,CASSVLEPEAFF
TRBV28,-,TRBJ1-1,once,TGTGCCAGCAGTTTAGACCGTGAACGGACTGAAGCTTTCTTT,CASSLDRERTEAFF
TRBV7-3,-,TRBJ2-3,-,TGTGCCAGCAGCCTCGGGACGACGGGGTCAGATACGCAGTATTTT,CASSLGTTGSDTQYF
TRBV28,-,TRBJ1-2,-,TGTGCCAGCAGTCTCCGGGGGTACACACGTCCATTTTATGGCTACACCTTC,CASSLRGYTRPFYGYTF
TRBV21-1,-,TRBJ1-2,-,TGTGCCAGCACCCTCCGAGCTGGACAGAGAAGGTCTAACTATGGCTACACCTTC,CASTLRAGQRRSNYGYTF
TRBV19,-,TRBJ1-1,-,TGTGCCAGTAGCAGTACACTGAACACTGAAGCTTTCTTT,CASSSTLNTEAFF
TRBV29-1,-,TRBJ2-7,-,TGCAGCGTTTTGGGGGCAGTCTCCTACGAGCAGTACTTC,CSVLGAVSYEQYF
TRBV5-1,TRBD2,TRBJ2-3,-,TGCGCCAGCAGCCGGACTAGCGGGGTACAAGGCGGTACGCAGTATTTT,CASSRTSGVQGGTQYF
TRBV10-3,TRBD2,TRBJ2-3,once,TGTGCCATCAAACTAGCGGGAGGGCCAGATACGCAGTATTTT,CAIKLAGGPDTQYF
TRBV7-8,-,TRBJ2-1,-,TGTGCCAGCAGCCCTAGGAGGGAATCGCGTTTCAATGAGCAGTTCTTC,CASSPRRESRFNEQFF
TRBV11-2,-,TRBJ2-1,-,TGTGCCAGCAGCTTAGTGGCGGACCCCTACAATGAGCAGTTCTTC,CASSLVADPYNEQFF
TRBV19,TRBD1,TRBJ2-6,-,TGTGCCAGCGGGACAGGGCCCTCTGGGGCCAACGTCCTGACTTTC,CASGTGPSGANVLTF
TRBV29-1,-,TRBJ2-3,-,TGCAGCGTTGAGGACGTGACGCGAGATACGCAGTATTTT,CSVEDVTRDTQYF
TRBV7-9,-,TRBJ1-5,-,TGTGCCAGCAGGGCCACGGTGCTGCATCAGCCCCAGCATTTT,CASRATVLHQPQHF
TRBV7-2,TRBD2,TRBJ2-1,once,TGTGCCAGCAGCTTAGTAGGGACTAGCGGGATGTTAAATGAGCAGTTCTTC,CASSLVGTSGMLNEQFF
TRBV6-1,-,TRBJ2-3,-,TGTGCCAGCAGACTTCAAGGAGATACGCAGTATTTT,CASRLQGDTQYF